These 19 T cell receptor beta chains came from one sample sequenced in a study of shared clonotypes between healthy human individuals. TCRdb's copy holds only in-frame clones and misses some; the assay was immunoSEQ multiplex PCR. This table has more than 450,000 clones, 75% to 85% appearing once. The specimen sequenced was PBMCs. The receptor set was obtained from a woman between 40 and 50 years old in good health. Some clones in this sample may be carry-over from other donors' samples.

This clone was counted a few times. The chain couples TRBV5-4 to TRBJ1-2, with D hard to call. Looked up from germline, CDR1 is SGHNT and CDR2 is YYREEE (reference sequence). This CDR3 spans 14 amino acids. V was pared by 0 bases and J by 7 bases, with 13 bases between. The CDR3 coding sequence is TGTGCCAGCAGCTTGGATCCGGGTCGCGGTGGCTACACCTTC. It codes for CASSLDPGRGGYTF.

This chain uses TRBV5-5 with TRBJ1-1, with D unclear. V was trimmed by 1 base and J by 1 base, leaving 11 bases between them. Germline values: CDR1 SGHKS, CDR2 YYEKEE (reference sequence). The CDR3 contains 15 residues. CDR3: CASSLLPNSNTEAFF. The CDR3 nucleotides are TGTGCCAGCAGCTTGCTCCCAAACTCGAACACTGAAGCTTTCTTT.

This chain links TRBV2 with TRBJ2-7, with D perhaps being TRBD1 or TRBD2 (5 bases each). Germline V gene lookup returns CDR1 SNHLY and CDR2 FYNNEI. V gave up 6 bases and J gave up 7 bases, with 13 bases separating them. The CDR3 sequence is 12 residues long. In DNA form, the CDR3 reads TGTGCCAGCAGGGTTCGGGGCCGGGAGCAGTACTTC. Encoded protein: CASRVRGREQYF.

V usage is TRBV7-9 and J usage is TRBJ1-1, with D hard to call. The CDR3 is made up of 13 amino acids. Trimming removed 4 bases at V and 1 base at J, with 7 bases between. Looked up from germline, CDR1 is SEHNR and CDR2 is FQNEAQ (reference sequence). CDR3: CASSYTQNTEAFF. CDR3 coding DNA: TGTGCCAGCAGCTACACACAGAACACTGAAGCTTTCTTT.

The chain has TRBV9 and TRBJ2-3; 10 nucleotides agree with TRBD2. There are 14 residues in the CDR3. V was pared by 3 bases and J by 7 bases, with 5 bases of the junction left unmatched. Germline CDR1 reads SGDLS; CDR2 reads YYNGEE. CDR3 residues: CASSEAGGPYTQYF. The CDR3, as DNA: TGTGCCAGCAGCGAAGCGGGAGGGCCGTATACGCAGTATTTT. The whole variable domain, remainder taken from reference TRBV9 and TRBJ2-3, is DSGVTQTPKHLITATGQRVTLRCSPRSGDLSVYWYQQSLDQGLQFLIQYYNGEERAKGNILERFSAQQFPDLHSELNLSSLELGDSALYFCASSEAGGPYTQYFGPGTRLTVL.

The V and J genes are TRBV7-9 and TRBJ2-2; 7 bases map to TRBD2. Trimming removed 11 bases from V and 5 bases from J; junction bases left unmatched: 11. This CDR3 region has 14 residues. CDR1 SEHNR and CDR2 FQNEAQ come from the germline V gene (reference sequence). CDR3 region: CASSEGLKTGELFF. The CDR3 region has the DNA TGTGCCTCCTCAGAGGGACTAAAGACCGGGGAGCTGTTTTTT.

The rearrangement links TRBV7-9 to TRBJ2-5; no firm D call. The germline V gene encodes CDR1 SEHNR and CDR2 FQNEAQ (reference sequence). Trimming cost V 5 bases and J 5 bases, with 12 bases left between them. This CDR3 has 13 residues. CDR3 in DNA: TGTGCCAGCAGCCCGCGCTCCCCGGAGACCCAGTACTTC. Amino acids: CASSPRSPETQYF.

The chain combines TRBV4-2 with TRBJ2-3; D gene uncertain. Germline V CDR1 and CDR2: LGHNA, YNFKEQ. Trimming cost V 3 bases and J 6 bases, with 10 bases left between them. The CDR3 spans 13 residues. The DNA of the CDR3 is TGTGCCAGCAGCCAGGAACCTTACGATACGCAGTATTTT. Translating gives CASSQEPYDTQYF.

The rearrangement links TRBV30 to TRBJ2-7; 11 nucleotides match TRBD2. CDR1 is GTSNPN and CDR2 is SVGIG in the germline V gene (reference sequence). After removal of 2 bases from V and 2 bases from J, the junction contained 14 bases not matched to a gene. This CDR3 contains 18 residues. CDR3 loop: CAWSPTSGSFELTYEQYF. The CDR3 DNA reads TGTGCCTGGAGTCCCACTAGCGGGAGTTTTGAGCTGACCTACGAGCAGTACTTC.

The table lists this clone with many counts. J is TRBJ2-1 and V is TRBV25-1, with D tentatively TRBD1 (6 bases). The germline V and J ends were trimmed by 2 bases and 4 bases, with 15 bases remaining between them. The CDR3 extends over 16 amino acids. Germline assignment: CDR1 MGHDK and CDR2 SYGVNS. The CDR3 coding sequence is TGTGCCAGCAGTGAACACAGGGACCAAACGTACAATGAGCAGTTCTTC. It is translated as CASSEHRDQTYNEQFF.

The rearrangement joins TRBV6-5 to TRBJ1-1, with no clear D. Trimming shortened V by 3 bases and J by 1 base, and 12 bases separated the two germline ends. The CDR3 spans 15 residues. Germline-derived CDR1 and CDR2 are MNHEY and SVGAGI. As DNA, the CDR3 is TGTGCCAGCAGTTATCGACACCTAAAGAACACTGAAGCTTTCTTT. The encoded protein is CASSYRHLKNTEAFF.

This chain joins TRBV6-1 and TRBJ2-5, with D possibly called TRBD1 or TRBD2 (5 bases each). The V end was cut by 6 bases, the J end by 1 base, with 12 bases between. The CDR3 totals 14 residues. CDR1 is MNHNS, CDR2 SASEGT, per germline. The chain's CDR3 is CASSDPGPQETQYF. In DNA form, the CDR3 reads TGTGCCAGCAGCGACCCGGGACCCCAAGAGACCCAGTACTTC.

A remark on this clone: Other DNA sequences in this specimen translate into the identical CDR3. The chain employs TRBV6-1 and TRBJ1-3, with D perhaps TRBD1 (5 bases). The V and J ends lost 2 bases and 4 bases respectively, with 9 bases between them. Germline loops: CDR1 MNHNS, CDR2 SASEGT. The CDR3 contains 14 residues. In DNA, the CDR3 is TGTGCCAGCAGTGAACAGGGTGCCGGAAACACCATATATTTT. As protein: CASSEQGAGNTIYF.

The chain recombines TRBV5-6 with TRBJ1-6; no firm D call. Germline loops: CDR1 SGHDT, CDR2 YYEEEE. With 4 bases removed from V and 7 bases from J, the gap between germline ends came to 9 bases. The CDR3 spans 13 residues. The CDR3 bases are TGTGCCAGCAGCCCTAGACCAAATTCACCCCTCCACTTT. Residues: CASSPRPNSPLHF.

This clone came up once. The chain recombines TRBV27 with TRBJ1-1; TRBD1 is a possible D gene (5 bases). The length of the CDR3 is 14 residues. The germline V gene encodes CDR1 MNHEY and CDR2 SMNVEV (reference sequence). Trimming cost V 3 bases and J 0 bases, with 8 bases left between them. CDR3 sequence: CASSFQGMNTEAFF. The CDR3 nucleotides read TGTGCCAGCAGTTTTCAGGGAATGAACACTGAAGCTTTCTTT.

V is TRBV1 and J is TRBJ2-3; the table calls TRBD2, which could not be checked here. TRBV1 is a pseudogene locus. The CDR3 length is 16 residues. The DNA of the CDR3 is TGCACCAGCAGCTCGGGGGCTAGCGGGGGCTGGGATACGCAGTATTTT. Translated, it gives CTSSSGASGGWDTQYF.

The gene calls are TRBV18 and TRBJ2-7; the D gene is possibly TRBD1 (6 bases). The V and J ends lost 0 bases and 6 bases respectively, with 12 bases between them. CDR1 KGHSH and CDR2 LQKENI come from the germline V gene. The CDR3 is 14 amino acids. The CDR3 DNA reads TGTGCCAGCTCACCACCCCTCCAGGGGCTCGAGCAGTACTTC. It codes for CASSPPLQGLEQYF.

As regards this clone: The same CDR3 can be traced to other DNA sequences in this sample. The rearrangement joins TRBV6-4 to TRBJ2-3; weak D call: TRBD2 (6 bases). Trimming took off 6 bases at V and 0 bases at J, with 10 bases between the two ends. CDR3 length: 14 amino acids. Germline V lookup: CDR1 MRHNA, CDR2 SNTAGT. CDR3 nucleotides: TGTGCCAGCAGCGAACTAGCCAGCACAGATACGCAGTATTTT. Translation: CASSELASTDTQYF.

The chain combines TRBV28 with TRBJ2-3; TRBD1 matches 9 bases. The V segment lost 4 bases and the J segment 5 bases; nucleotides outside the gene matches: 4. This CDR3 spans 14 amino acids. Germline CDR1 MDHEN, CDR2 SYDVKM. CDR3 DNA: TGTGCCAGCAGTTGGGGACAGGGAAGAGATACGCAGTATTTT. Protein sequence: CASSWGQGRDTQYF. Full variable domain (outside the CDR3, taken from reference TRBV28 and TRBJ2-3): DVKVTQSSRYLVKRTGEKVFLECVQDMDHENMFWYRQDPGLGLRLIYFSYDVKMKEKGDIPEGYSVSREKKERFSLILESASTNQTSMYLCASSWGQGRDTQYFGPGTRLTVL.